The 2 T cell receptor beta chains presented below share a single source sample, sequenced in a study of T cell clonotyping in hematopoietic cell transplantation. Using immunoSEQ multiplex PCR, the repertoire was profiled, and TCRdb retains in-frame clones only, with some absent. The table has 10,000 to 15,000 clones, 80% to 95% seen once. The sample in question was PBMCs, obtained 100 days after allogeneic stem cell transplant. The receptors shown here come from a female patient aged 50-59 years who had an allogeneic stem cell transplant from an unrelated donor, so the T cells may come from the graft donor. Some clones in this sample may be carry-over from other donors' samples.

The V and J genes are TRBV28 and TRBJ2-4; 11 bases match TRBD2. Per the germline V gene, CDR1 is MDHEN and CDR2 is SYDVKM. The CDR3 is 17 amino acids. Germline trimming cut 5 bases from V and 0 bases from J; bases unmatched to any gene: 6. The CDR3 region is CASSPLGLAGAKNIQYF. DNA of the CDR3: TGTGCCAGCAGTCCCCTCGGACTAGCGGGAGCCAAAAACATTCAGTACTTC.

This chain joins TRBV6-1 and TRBJ2-7; D gene ambiguous. Germline V lookup: CDR1 MNHNS, CDR2 SASEGT. V lost 4 bases and J lost 1, with 11 bases in between. The CDR3 length is 14 residues. The DNA of the CDR3 is TGTGCCAGCAGTGCCTTTGGGCGATCCTACGAGCAGTACGTC. Its translation is CASSAFGRSYEQYV.